This TCR beta chain appears in the sequencing data of a study of cytomegalovirus exposure and HLA in healthy donors. Study conclusions and caveats: An analysis was carried out later, and it reportedly showed fewer N-insertions in an Asian-associated ancestry cluster than the 666-donor mean. Among the most significant clusters, several appeared linked to common viral pathogens in a later analysis.

Use of 60 Vbeta and 13 Jbeta primers characterized the PCR. The assay was immunoSEQ multiplex PCR, and TCRdb's table has in-frame clones only and misses some. The sample lists under 200,000 clones; approximately 80% were seen once. A note on this clone: Antigen specificity is unknown.

There are 15 residues in the CDR3. Trimming removed 4 bases from V and 6 bases from J, with 15 bases in between. Germline CDR1 reads SGHDN; CDR2 reads FVKESK. The sample comprised PBMCs. This TCR was recovered from a woman aged 45 to 65 in good health and CMV-seropositive. This chain connects TRBV14 to TRBJ2-2, with D possibly matching TRBD1 (5 bases). The CDR3 bases are TGTGCCAGCAGCCCTCAACTTACAGGCTCCGGGGAGCTGTTTTTT. This codes for CASSPQLTGSGELFF.